A selection of T cell receptor beta chains follows, all from one sample in a study of glioma-infiltrating T cells. Via MiXCR, TCRdb re-called the multiplex PCR reads, giving one row per CDR3 protein. The profile shows more than 3,000 distinct CDR3 sequences, about a third of them singletons. The sample comprised glioma tissue, nonneoplastic brain tissue, or PBMCs (not recorded which). Receptor source: a human donor with low-grade glioma or glioblastoma, undergoing nonglioma brain surgery, or in good health (not recorded which). CDR3s include the opening cysteine and the closing phenylalanine or tryptophan. The order of the fields is V gene, D gene, clone size, J gene, CDR3 protein, CDR3 DNA. A D gene is named only where the DNA matches it firmly. Part of the rows lack a size; the others show once, few, many or a class for expanded clones.

>TRBV2|.|medium-sized|TRBJ2-7
CASRGFGTADEQYF
TGTGCCAGCCGAGGGTTCGGGACGGCGGACGAGCAGTACTTC
>TRBV12-3/TRBV12-4|TRBD2|few|TRBJ2-2
CASSLTSPGELFF
TGTGCCAGCAGTTTGACTAGCCCCGGGGAGCTGTTTTTT
>TRBV7-2|TRBD2|.|TRBJ2-7
CASSFPRGASGGEQYF
TGTGCCAGCAGCTTCCCCCGAGGGGCTAGCGGGGGCGAGCAGTACTTC
>TRBV20-1|.|.|TRBJ1-2
CSALKGIDYGYTF
TGCAGTGCCCTGAAGGGGATTGACTATGGCTACACCTTC
>TRBV2|TRBD1|many|TRBJ1-2
CASSDPTGRDGYTF
TGTGCCAGCAGTGACCCGACAGGGAGGGATGGCTACACCTTC
>TRBV30|TRBD1|.|TRBJ2-1
CAWNYIATGVYEQFF
TGTGCCTGGAATTATATCGCGACAGGGGTCTATGAGCAGTTCTTC
>TRBV11-1|.|many|TRBJ2-7
CASSLLRGLTYEQYF
TGTGCCAGCAGCCTCCTAAGGGGGTTAACCTACGAGCAGTACTTC
>TRBV7-2|.|medium-sized|TRBJ2-5
CASSPVPGVRETQYF
TGTGCCAGCAGCCCCGTGCCCGGGGTGCGAGAGACCCAGTACTTC
>TRBV6-1|.|medium-sized|TRBJ1-5
CASSNLFTGYSNQPQHF
TGTGCCAGCAGCAATCTTTTTACAGGTTATAGCAATCAGCCCCAGCATTTT
>TRBV7-2|TRBD2|medium-sized|TRBJ2-7
CASGRPGGMGEQYF
TGTGCCAGCGGCCGGCCCGGGGGGATGGGCGAGCAGTACTTC
>TRBV5-4|.|large|TRBJ1-2
CASSLSGGSAYTF
TGTGCCAGCAGCTTATCGGGGGGCAGTGCCTACACCTTC
>TRBV25-1|.|medium-sized|TRBJ2-5
CASSESGGLAQETQYF
TGTGCCAGCAGTGAATCCGGCGGTCTCGCACAAGAGACCCAGTACTTC
>TRBV20-1|TRBD1|.|TRBJ1-2
CSAPTGGSYGYTF
TGCAGTGCTCCGACAGGGGGCAGCTATGGCTACACCTTC
>TRBV30|TRBD1|many|TRBJ1-1
CAWRNTGGADTEAFF
TGTGCCTGGAGAAACACAGGGGGAGCGGACACTGAAGCTTTCTTT
>TRBV2|TRBD1|many|TRBJ1-2
CASRVQGGPDGYTF
TGTGCCAGCAGGGTACAGGGGGGTCCCGATGGCTACACCTTC
>TRBV7-2|.|medium-sized|TRBJ2-3
CASSLGLRTDTQYF
TGTGCCAGCAGCCTTGGACTCCGCACAGATACGCAGTATTTT
>TRBV2|TRBD1|.|TRBJ1-1
CASAGATGVNTEAFF
TGTGCCAGCGCTGGGGCTACAGGGGTGAACACTGAAGCTTTCTTT
>TRBV29-1|.|many|TRBJ2-3
CSVEGGAASTDTQYF
TGCAGCGTTGAAGGCGGAGCCGCTAGCACAGATACGCAGTATTTT
>TRBV14|.|many|TRBJ1-1
CASSQERVAEAFF
TGTGCCAGCAGCCAAGAAAGGGTGGCTGAAGCTTTCTTT
>TRBV19|TRBD1|many|TRBJ1-2
CASSIPRQGIGYTF
TGTGCCAGTAGTATCCCGAGACAGGGAATCGGCTACACCTTC
>TRBV7-8|TRBD1|large|TRBJ1-1
CASSPWTGWNTEAFF
TGTGCCAGCAGCCCTTGGACAGGGTGGAACACTGAAGCTTTCTTT
>TRBV4-3|TRBD1|medium-sized|TRBJ2-5
CASSRSTGWETQYF
TGCGCCAGCAGCCGCTCGACAGGGTGGGAGACCCAGTACTTC